The sequence of this T cell receptor beta chain was determined in a study of OX40 agonist ivuxolimab in advanced cancers. Study at large: The eligibility criteria allowed prior anti-PD-1, anti-PD-L1 or anti-CTLA-4 therapy, and around 38% had some.

Collection of blood occurred at baseline, at cycle 4 day 1, and at cycle 7 day 1. The method was immunoSEQ multiplex PCR; TCRdb's version includes in-frame clones alone and lacks a portion of them. This sample has tens of thousands of clones, with 80% found just once. Sequencing was performed on CD4+ or CD8+ T cells sorted from blood, taken in a trial of the OX40 agonist ivuxolimab. The TCR comes from an adult with an advanced solid tumor such as melanoma, head and neck, liver or kidney cancer.

CDR3 residues: CASSLGAGGPPLHF. The CDR3 DNA follows: TGTGCCAGCAGCTTAGGTGCCGGGGGGCCACCCCTCCACTTT. The gene calls are TRBV7-2 and TRBJ1-6; a possible D gene is TRBD1 (6 bases). V was shortened by 1 base and J by 11 bases, with 12 bases between the two germline ends. Germline V lookup: CDR1 SGHTA, CDR2 FQGNSA. This CDR3 is 14 amino acids long.